These T cell receptor beta chains were read from a single sample in a study of OX40 agonist ivuxolimab in advanced cancers. The data were produced by immunoSEQ multiplex PCR, yet TCRdb's version contains in-frame clones alone and is incomplete. The sample includes 65,000 to 85,000 clones, roughly nine tenths of them seen just once. The sequencing used CD4+ or CD8+ T cells sorted from blood, collected in a trial of the OX40 agonist ivuxolimab. Source of these receptors: an adult with an advanced solid tumor such as melanoma, head and neck, liver or kidney cancer. Both conserved end residues are part of each CDR3. D genes are given only for firm matches. Size is omitted from some rows. Given values are once, few, many or a class for expanded clones.

D gene: TRBD1; J gene: TRBJ2-7; V gene: TRBV19; clone size: .; CDR3 protein: CASRKGQSSYEQYF; CDR3 DNA: TGTGCCAGTAGGAAGGGACAGAGCTCCTACGAGCAGTACTTC
D gene: .; J gene: TRBJ1-6; V gene: TRBV7-8; clone size: .; CDR3 protein: CASSLGQGNNSPLHF; CDR3 DNA: TGTGCCAGCAGCTTAGGGCAGGGTAATAATTCACCCCTCCACTTT
D gene: TRBD1; J gene: TRBJ1-2; V gene: TRBV7-9; clone size: .; CDR3 protein: CASSPQDRAAGYTF; CDR3 DNA: TGTGCCAGCAGCCCCCAGGACAGGGCGGCGGGCTACACCTTC
D gene: .; J gene: TRBJ2-1; V gene: TRBV14; clone size: .; CDR3 protein: CASSQGLGNEQFF; CDR3 DNA: TGTGCCAGCAGCCAAGGGTTAGGGAATGAGCAGTTCTTC
D gene: .; J gene: TRBJ2-5; V gene: TRBV2; clone size: .; CDR3 protein: CASSGVETQYF; CDR3 DNA: TGTGCCAGCAGTGGAGTGGAGACCCAGTACTTC
D gene: .; J gene: TRBJ1-2; V gene: TRBV19; clone size: .; CDR3 protein: CASSLRGDRSSNYGYTF; CDR3 DNA: TGTGCCAGTAGTTTGCGGGGCGACCGATCCTCCAATTATGGCTACACCTTC
D gene: TRBD1; J gene: TRBJ1-2; V gene: TRBV19; clone size: .; CDR3 protein: CASSTAAGGAVIYTF; CDR3 DNA: TGTGCCAGTAGTACCGCGGCAGGGGGCGCGGTGATCTACACCTTC
D gene: TRBD1; J gene: TRBJ2-7; V gene: TRBV9; clone size: .; CDR3 protein: CASSQGTAHEGVFYEQYF; CDR3 DNA: TGTGCCAGCAGCCAGGGGACAGCCCACGAAGGGGTTTTCTACGAGCAGTACTTC
D gene: .; J gene: TRBJ1-2; V gene: TRBV5-1; clone size: .; CDR3 protein: CASSLDTLSGYTF; CDR3 DNA: TGCGCCAGCAGCTTGGACACTCTAAGCGGCTACACCTTC
D gene: .; J gene: TRBJ1-1; V gene: TRBV15; clone size: .; CDR3 protein: CATSRPDLTANTEAFF; CDR3 DNA: TGTGCCACCAGCAGACCGGACCTGACAGCTAACACTGAAGCTTTCTTT
D gene: TRBD1; J gene: TRBJ2-2; V gene: TRBV25-1; clone size: .; CDR3 protein: CASRKTGGRTGELFF; CDR3 DNA: TGTGCCAGCAGAAAAACAGGGGGCAGGACCGGGGAGCTGTTTTTT
D gene: .; J gene: TRBJ2-7; V gene: TRBV28; clone size: .; CDR3 protein: CASSPPLVRTAVSSYEQYF; CDR3 DNA: TGTGCCAGCAGTCCCCCCCTCGTGCGGACAGCCGTTTCCTCCTACGAGCAGTACTTC
D gene: .; J gene: TRBJ1-1; V gene: TRBV5-4; clone size: .; CDR3 protein: CASSLGGGTEAFF; CDR3 DNA: TGTGCCAGCAGCTTGGGCGGGGGCACTGAAGCTTTCTTT
D gene: .; J gene: TRBJ2-2; V gene: TRBV11-3; clone size: .; CDR3 protein: CASSRGWGTGELFF; CDR3 DNA: TGTGCCAGCTCTCGGGGTTGGGGCACCGGGGAGCTGTTTTTT
D gene: .; J gene: TRBJ1-5; V gene: TRBV6-1; clone size: few; CDR3 protein: CASTTFASEGQPQHF; CDR3 DNA: TGTGCCAGCACCACCTTTGCCTCTGAGGGGCAGCCCCAGCATTTT
D gene: TRBD1; J gene: TRBJ1-6; V gene: TRBV6-6; clone size: .; CDR3 protein: CASNGGQGNSPLHF; CDR3 DNA: TGTGCCAGCAACGGGGGACAGGGAAATTCACCCCTCCACTTT
D gene: TRBD1; J gene: TRBJ1-2; V gene: TRBV19; clone size: .; CDR3 protein: CASSLGQVYGYTF; CDR3 DNA: TGTGCCAGTAGCCTAGGACAGGTCTATGGCTACACCTTC
D gene: .; J gene: TRBJ1-5; V gene: TRBV19; clone size: .; CDR3 protein: CASNYRSGTLGAGRGNQPQHF; CDR3 DNA: TGTGCCAGTAACTACCGATCCGGGACTTTAGGGGCCGGGAGAGGCAATCAGCCCCAGCATTTT
D gene: TRBD1; J gene: TRBJ2-7; V gene: TRBV18; clone size: .; CDR3 protein: CASSRDRGGHEQYF; CDR3 DNA: TGTGCCAGCTCACGAGACAGGGGAGGCCACGAGCAGTACTTC
D gene: TRBD2; J gene: TRBJ2-1; V gene: TRBV11-3; clone size: .; CDR3 protein: CASSSGLAGGYNEQFF; CDR3 DNA: TGTGCCAGCAGCTCCGGACTAGCGGGAGGGTACAATGAGCAGTTCTTC
D gene: .; J gene: TRBJ1-2; V gene: TRBV6-6; clone size: .; CDR3 protein: CASSYPSQGGGYGYTF; CDR3 DNA: TGTGCCAGCAGTTACCCCTCCCAGGGAGGGGGCTATGGCTACACCTTC
D gene: .; J gene: TRBJ2-3; V gene: TRBV28; clone size: .; CDR3 protein: CASSYPLTSSTDTQYF; CDR3 DNA: TGTGCCAGCAGTTACCCCCTTACTTCTAGCACAGATACGCAGTATTTT
D gene: TRBD1; J gene: TRBJ1-1; V gene: TRBV5-4; clone size: .; CDR3 protein: CASSSDRVSEAFF; CDR3 DNA: TGTGCCAGCAGCTCCGACAGGGTCTCTGAAGCTTTCTTT
D gene: .; J gene: TRBJ1-2; V gene: TRBV6-1; clone size: .; CDR3 protein: CASSEVVGGYTF; CDR3 DNA: TGTGCCAGCAGTGAAGTGGTAGGCGGCTACACCTTC
D gene: .; J gene: TRBJ1-2; V gene: TRBV6-5; clone size: .; CDR3 protein: CASSEVGGYTF; CDR3 DNA: TGTGCCAGCAGTGAGGTGGGTGGCTACACCTTC
D gene: .; J gene: TRBJ1-5; V gene: TRBV9; clone size: .; CDR3 protein: CASSVEPVDQPQHF; CDR3 DNA: TGTGCCAGCAGCGTAGAGCCCGTGGATCAGCCCCAGCATTTT
D gene: TRBD2; J gene: TRBJ2-1; V gene: TRBV27; clone size: .; CDR3 protein: CASSLRLAGSHNEQFF; CDR3 DNA: TGTGCCAGCAGTTTACGGCTAGCGGGATCTCACAATGAGCAGTTCTTC
D gene: TRBD2; J gene: TRBJ2-1; V gene: TRBV2; clone size: once; CDR3 protein: CASRPSSGGQQFF; CDR3 DNA: TGTGCCAGCAGGCCCTCTAGCGGGGGACAGCAGTTCTTC
D gene: .; J gene: TRBJ2-3; V gene: TRBV5-4; clone size: .; CDR3 protein: CASSLLEPSTDTQYF; CDR3 DNA: TGTGCCAGCAGCTTGTTGGAACCCAGCACAGATACGCAGTATTTT
D gene: .; J gene: TRBJ1-1; V gene: TRBV19; clone size: .; CDR3 protein: CASTFLGAPEAFF; CDR3 DNA: TGTGCCAGTACGTTTCTTGGAGCCCCTGAAGCTTTCTTT
D gene: .; J gene: TRBJ1-1; V gene: TRBV7-2; clone size: .; CDR3 protein: CASSLRVPHTEAFF; CDR3 DNA: TGTGCCAGCAGCCTCAGGGTCCCGCACACTGAAGCTTTCTTT
D gene: .; J gene: TRBJ1-4; V gene: TRBV6-1; clone size: .; CDR3 protein: CASSEVGGGGEKLFF; CDR3 DNA: TGTGCCAGCAGTGAGGTGGGGGGCGGAGGTGAAAAACTGTTTTTT
D gene: .; J gene: TRBJ1-1; V gene: TRBV11-2; clone size: once; CDR3 protein: CASSLEGFTEAFF; CDR3 DNA: TGTGCCAGCAGCTTAGAGGGGTTCACTGAAGCTTTCTTT
D gene: .; J gene: TRBJ1-2; V gene: TRBV14; clone size: .; CDR3 protein: CASSQETGDYGYTF; CDR3 DNA: TGTGCCAGCAGCCAGGAGACCGGAGACTATGGCTACACCTTC
D gene: .; J gene: TRBJ2-7; V gene: TRBV19; clone size: .; CDR3 protein: CATLDNYEQYF; CDR3 DNA: TGTGCCACCCTGGACAACTACGAGCAGTACTTC
D gene: .; J gene: TRBJ2-7; V gene: TRBV6-5; clone size: .; CDR3 protein: CASRPGRGQSGEQYF; CDR3 DNA: TGTGCCAGCAGGCCGGGTCGGGGGCAAAGTGGTGAGCAGTACTTC
D gene: .; J gene: TRBJ1-1; V gene: TRBV7-7; clone size: .; CDR3 protein: CAQVPGQFVTEAFF; CDR3 DNA: TGTGCCCAAGTCCCCGGACAATTCGTGACTGAAGCTTTCTTT
D gene: TRBD2; J gene: TRBJ2-3; V gene: TRBV9; clone size: .; CDR3 protein: CASSPPLREGPRADTQYF; CDR3 DNA: TGTGCCAGCAGCCCCCCCTTACGGGAGGGACCACGGGCAGATACGCAGTATTTT
D gene: TRBD1; J gene: TRBJ1-1; V gene: TRBV11-2; clone size: once; CDR3 protein: CASSSNRGRIAFF; CDR3 DNA: TGTGCCAGCAGCAGCAACAGGGGGCGGATAGCTTTCTTT
D gene: TRBD1; J gene: TRBJ1-3; V gene: TRBV9; clone size: .; CDR3 protein: CASSSRGLGNTIYF; CDR3 DNA: TGTGCCAGCAGCTCCAGGGGGCTCGGAAACACCATATATTTT
D gene: .; J gene: TRBJ1-1; V gene: TRBV30; clone size: .; CDR3 protein: CAWSYGGPTEAFF; CDR3 DNA: TGTGCCTGGAGTTACGGGGGTCCCACTGAAGCTTTCTTT
D gene: .; J gene: TRBJ2-7; V gene: TRBV28; clone size: .; CDR3 protein: CASSSTGGWYF; CDR3 DNA: TGTGCCAGCAGTTCCACGGGGGGCTGGTACTTC
D gene: TRBD1; J gene: TRBJ1-4; V gene: TRBV27; clone size: .; CDR3 protein: CASRQGTGNEKLFF; CDR3 DNA: TGTGCCAGCAGGCAGGGGACAGGAAATGAAAAACTGTTTTTT
D gene: .; J gene: TRBJ1-5; V gene: TRBV19; clone size: .; CDR3 protein: CASSPRGPNQPQHF; CDR3 DNA: TGTGCCAGTAGCCCCAGGGGTCCCAATCAGCCCCAGCATTTT
D gene: TRBD1; J gene: TRBJ2-5; V gene: TRBV6-5; clone size: few; CDR3 protein: CASSRTGLKTQYF; CDR3 DNA: TGTGCCAGCAGCCGGACAGGGCTGAAGACCCAGTACTTC
D gene: TRBD2; J gene: TRBJ2-1; V gene: TRBV19; clone size: .; CDR3 protein: CASSIATGLANEQFF; CDR3 DNA: TGTGCCAGTAGTATAGCAACAGGACTAGCGAATGAGCAGTTCTTC
D gene: .; J gene: TRBJ1-4; V gene: TRBV5-1; clone size: .; CDR3 protein: CASSPGDISFEKLFF; CDR3 DNA: TGCGCCAGCAGCCCCGGGGACATCTCATTTGAAAAACTGTTTTTT